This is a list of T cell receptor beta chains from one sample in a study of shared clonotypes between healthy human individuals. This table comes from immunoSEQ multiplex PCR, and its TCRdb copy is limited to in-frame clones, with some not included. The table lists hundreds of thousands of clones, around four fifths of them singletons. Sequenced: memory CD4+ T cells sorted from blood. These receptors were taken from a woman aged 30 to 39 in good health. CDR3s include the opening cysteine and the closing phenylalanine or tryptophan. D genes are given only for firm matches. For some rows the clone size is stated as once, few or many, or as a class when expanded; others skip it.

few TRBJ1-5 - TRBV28 TGTGCCAGCAGTTCGACTACCGGGCCCCAGCATTTT CASSSTTGPQHF
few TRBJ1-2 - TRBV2 TGTGCCAGCAGTGACCTGGGGTACTATGGCTACACCTTC CASSDLGYYGYTF
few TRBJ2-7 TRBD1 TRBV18 TGTGCCAGCTCACCACTCTCGACAGGGGGCGAATTATCCTACGAGCAGTACTTC CASSPLSTGGELSYEQYF
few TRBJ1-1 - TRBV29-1 TGCAGCGCTCGGACAGCGAACACTGAAGCTTTCTTT CSARTANTEAFF
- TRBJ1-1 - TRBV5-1 TGCGCCAGCAGCTTAGGGAGGGCTACTGAAGCTTTCTTT CASSLGRATEAFF
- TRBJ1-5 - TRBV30 TGTGCCTGGAGTGTACGAACAGCTTCTCCGGTACTGCATTTT CAWSVRTASPVLHF
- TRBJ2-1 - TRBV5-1 TGCGCCAGCAGCTTGGCCATCGGGTACAATGAGCAGTTCTTC CASSLAIGYNEQFF
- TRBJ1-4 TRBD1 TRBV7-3 TGTGCCAGCAGCTCACAGGGGTTGGCTAATGAAAAACTGTTTTTT CASSSQGLANEKLFF
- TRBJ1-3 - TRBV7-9 TGTGCCAGCAGCTCCGGCTTCAACTCTGGAAACACCATATATTTT CASSSGFNSGNTIYF
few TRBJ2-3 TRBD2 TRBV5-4 TGTGCCAGCAGCTTGGCCTCGGGAGCGGGAGGCGGTAATACGCAGTATTTT CASSLASGAGGGNTQYF
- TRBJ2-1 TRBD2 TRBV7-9 TGTGCCAGCAGCTTAGGTAGCGGGAGTGGCAATGAGCAGTTCTTC CASSLGSGSGNEQFF
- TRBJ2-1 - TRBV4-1 TGCGCCAGCAGCATATCAGAGGGCATGGATTTCTACAATGAGCAGTTCTTC CASSISEGMDFYNEQFF
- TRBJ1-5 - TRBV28 TGTGCCAGCAGTTCCCCGGGAGATCAGCCCCAGCATTTT CASSSPGDQPQHF
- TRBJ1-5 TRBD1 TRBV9 TGTGCCAGCAGCGCAACAGGGGTAAATCAGCCCCAGCATTTT CASSATGVNQPQHF
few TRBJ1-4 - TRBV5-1 TGCGCCAGCAGCTTGTCAGGGGAGGGTGAAAAACTGTTTTTT CASSLSGEGEKLFF
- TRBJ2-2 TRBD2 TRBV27 TGTGCCAGCAGTTTAAGAGCTGCGGGAGTTGGAACCGGGGAGCTGTTTTTT CASSLRAAGVGTGELFF
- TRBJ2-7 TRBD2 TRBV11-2 TGTGCCAGCAGCTTAATGGCGGGAGGGTTGTCCTACGAGCAGTACTTC CASSLMAGGLSYEQYF